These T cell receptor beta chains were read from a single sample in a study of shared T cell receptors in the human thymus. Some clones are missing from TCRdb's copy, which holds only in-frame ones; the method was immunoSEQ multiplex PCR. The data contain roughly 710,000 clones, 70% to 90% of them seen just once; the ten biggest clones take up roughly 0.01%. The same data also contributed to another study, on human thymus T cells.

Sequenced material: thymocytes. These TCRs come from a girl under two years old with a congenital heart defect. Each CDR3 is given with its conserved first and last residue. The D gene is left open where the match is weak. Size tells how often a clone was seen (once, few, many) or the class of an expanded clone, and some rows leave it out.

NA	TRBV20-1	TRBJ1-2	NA	CSASRRGYTF	TGCAGTGCTAGTAGGAGGGGCTACACCTTC
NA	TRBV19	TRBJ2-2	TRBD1	CASSYSIRQGANGGELFF	TGTGCCAGTAGTTATTCCATCCGACAGGGGGCGAATGGCGGGGAGCTGTTTTTT
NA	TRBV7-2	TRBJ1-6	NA	CASSLAPDPGDRINSPLHF	TGTGCCAGCAGCTTAGCCCCAGACCCCGGCGACAGAATTAATTCACCCCTCCACTTT
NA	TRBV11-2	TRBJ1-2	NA	CASSLDQGRNYGYTF	TGTGCCAGCAGCTTAGATCAGGGCAGAAACTATGGCTACACCTTC
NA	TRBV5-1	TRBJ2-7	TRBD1	CASSSDRVYNEQYF	TGCGCCAGCAGCTCCGACAGGGTATACAACGAGCAGTACTTC
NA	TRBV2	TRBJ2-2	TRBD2	CASSEVGLAGACTGELFF	TGTGCCAGCAGTGAAGTCGGGCTAGCGGGGGCTTGCACCGGGGAGCTGTTTTTT
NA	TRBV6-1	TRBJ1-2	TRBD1	CASSRVQGSYGYTF	TGTGCCAGCAGCCGGGTACAGGGGAGCTATGGCTACACCTTC
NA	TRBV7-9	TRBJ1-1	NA	CASSLAKVEEDTEAFF	TGTGCCAGCAGCTTAGCCAAGGTGGAGGAGGACACTGAAGCTTTCTTT
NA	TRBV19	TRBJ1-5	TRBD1	CASSPADRGNQPQHF	TGTGCCAGTAGTCCGGCCGACAGGGGCAATCAGCCCCAGCATTTT
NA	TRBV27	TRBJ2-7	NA	CASNESGVPEDEQYF	TGTGCCAGCAACGAGTCGGGGGTCCCTGAAGACGAGCAGTACTTC
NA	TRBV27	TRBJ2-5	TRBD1	CASSSPGQGAGETQYF	TGTGCCAGCAGTTCGCCGGGACAGGGGGCTGGGGAGACCCAGTACTTC
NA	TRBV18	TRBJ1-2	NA	CASSSRENYGYTF	TGTGCCAGCTCATCGAGGGAGAACTATGGCTACACCTTC
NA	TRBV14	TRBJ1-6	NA	CASSQGERDDSPLHF	TGTGCCAGCAGCCAAGGTGAGCGTGATGATTCACCCCTCCACTTT
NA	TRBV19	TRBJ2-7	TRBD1	CASSIAGTGDHEQYF	TGTGCCAGTAGTATTGCCGGGACAGGGGACCACGAGCAGTACTTC
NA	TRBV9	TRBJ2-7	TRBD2	CASSVLAGGPYEQYF	TGTGCCAGCAGCGTGCTAGCGGGGGGGCCCTACGAGCAGTACTTC
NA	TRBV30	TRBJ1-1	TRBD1	CAWSLGGRVNTEAFF	TGTGCCTGGAGTTTAGGGGGCCGAGTGAACACTGAAGCTTTCTTT
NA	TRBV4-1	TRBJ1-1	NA	CASSRTRTTEAFF	TGCGCCAGCAGCCGGACAAGGACGACTGAAGCTTTCTTT
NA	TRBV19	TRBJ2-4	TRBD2	CASSKAVGRERALAKNIQYF	TGTGCCAGTAGTAAGGCAGTTGGGAGGGAAAGGGCGCTAGCCAAAAACATTCAGTACTTC
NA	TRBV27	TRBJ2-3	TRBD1	CASSPRGTDSTDTQYF	TGTGCCAGCAGTCCCCGAGGGACAGACAGCACAGATACGCAGTATTTT
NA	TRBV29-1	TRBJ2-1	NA	CSADGGPSYNEQFF	TGCAGCGCCGATGGGGGCCCCTCCTACAATGAGCAGTTCTTC
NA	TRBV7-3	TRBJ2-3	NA	CASSPVPGGGTDTQYF	TGTGCCAGCAGCCCAGTCCCGGGGGGCGGCACAGATACGCAGTATTTT
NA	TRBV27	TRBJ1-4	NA	CASAVRAGHEKLFF	TGTGCCAGCGCCGTTCGGGCAGGGCATGAAAAACTGTTTTTT
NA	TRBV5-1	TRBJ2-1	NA	CASSSHHPGTPYNEQFF	TGCGCCAGCAGCTCCCACCATCCCGGGACTCCATACAATGAGCAGTTCTTC
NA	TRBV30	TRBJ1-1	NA	CAWSVPTGLSEAFF	TGTGCCTGGAGTGTACCGACAGGCCTTTCTGAAGCTTTCTTT
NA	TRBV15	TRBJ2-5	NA	CATSRVWSTQETQYF	TGTGCCACCAGCAGAGTATGGTCAACACAAGAGACCCAGTACTTC
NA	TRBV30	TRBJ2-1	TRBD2	CAWRESGDIHEQFF	TGTGCCTGGAGGGAAAGCGGGGATATCCATGAGCAGTTCTTC
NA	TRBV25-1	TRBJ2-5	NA	CASSGGYRVRETQYF	TGTGCCAGCAGTGGAGGATACAGGGTGAGGGAGACCCAGTACTTC
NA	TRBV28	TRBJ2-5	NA	CASSPLVQGQETQYF	TGTGCCAGCAGTCCCCTGGTCCAGGGGCAAGAGACCCAGTACTTC
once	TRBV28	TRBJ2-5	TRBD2	CASSLAGEAGETQYF	TGTGCCAGCAGTTTAGCGGGGGAAGCAGGGGAGACCCAGTACTTC
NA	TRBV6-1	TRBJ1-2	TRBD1	CANGQGKGYTF	TGTGCCAATGGACAGGGGAAGGGCTACACCTTC
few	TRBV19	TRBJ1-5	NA	CASSMSDYSNQPQHF	TGTGCCAGTAGTATGTCAGATTATAGCAATCAGCCCCAGCATTTT
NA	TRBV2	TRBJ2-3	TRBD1	CASSEVGQGIDTQYF	TGTGCCAGCAGTGAGGTAGGACAGGGGATAGATACGCAGTATTTT
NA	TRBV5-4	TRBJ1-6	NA	CASSTSGLRGSPLHF	TGTGCCAGCAGCACATCCGGGTTGCGGGGTTCACCCCTCCACTTT
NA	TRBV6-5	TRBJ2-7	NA	CASSTGSTYEQYF	TGTGCCAGCTCAACGGGTTCCACCTACGAGCAGTACTTC
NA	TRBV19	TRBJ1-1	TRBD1	CASSDRGREYTEAFF	TGTGCCAGTAGCGACAGGGGGCGAGAGTACACTGAAGCTTTCTTT
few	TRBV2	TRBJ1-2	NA	CASSGGSQFWVNYGYTF	TGTGCCAGCAGTGGAGGGAGCCAGTTTTGGGTCAACTATGGCTACACCTTC
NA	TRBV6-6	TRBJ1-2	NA	CASSPPPGYTF	TGTGCCAGCAGTCCTCCCCCCGGCTACACCTTC
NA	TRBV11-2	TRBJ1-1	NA	CASSFSRARASEAFF	TGTGCCAGCAGCTTTAGCAGGGCTCGGGCGAGTGAAGCTTTCTTT
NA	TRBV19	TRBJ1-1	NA	CASSIPRGNTEAFF	TGTGCCAGTAGTATCCCGCGGGGGAACACTGAAGCTTTCTTT
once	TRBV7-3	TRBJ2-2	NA	CASSLCDPAGNTGELFF	TGTGCCAGCAGCTTATGTGATCCCGCAGGGAACACCGGGGAGCTGTTTTTT
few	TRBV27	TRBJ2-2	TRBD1	CASSYNSRQTGPLNTGELFF	TGTGCCAGCAGTTATAACTCGCGCCAGACAGGGCCATTGAACACCGGGGAGCTGTTTTTT
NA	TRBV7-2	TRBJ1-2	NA	CASSSPGEPGGYTF	TGTGCCAGCAGCTCCCCTGGGGAGCCGGGTGGCTACACCTTC
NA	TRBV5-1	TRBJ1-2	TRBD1	CASSFGNRGRVYTF	TGCGCCAGCAGCTTCGGTAACAGGGGGCGCGTATACACCTTC
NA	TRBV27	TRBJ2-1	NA	CASTKDSPSSYNEQFF	TGTGCCAGCACAAAGGACTCTCCCAGCTCCTACAATGAGCAGTTCTTC
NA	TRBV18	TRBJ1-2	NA	CASSPLLSLWTSNYGYTF	TGTGCCAGCTCACCCCTACTCTCCTTATGGACAAGCAACTATGGCTACACCTTC
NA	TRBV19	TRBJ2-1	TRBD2	CASSPPGLAGEHEQFF	TGTGCCAGTAGTCCGCCGGGACTAGCGGGGGAGCATGAGCAGTTCTTC